This T cell receptor beta chain originates from a study of human T cells and chemical hapten exposure. The time point here: patch test 1, 2 weeks after DPC sensitization. Documented treatment: therapeutic diphenylcyclopropenone sensitization with weekly scalp DPC. This clonotype was found a few times. A single record per CDR3 protein comes from TCRdb applying MiXCR to the RACE reads. The table records around 160,000 distinct CDR3 sequences, around 13% of them present only once. Germline V gene sequence: CDR1 DFQATT, CDR2 SNEGSKA (reference sequence). The germline V and J ends were trimmed by 3 bases and 4 bases, with 12 bases remaining between them. The CDR3 consists of 13 residues.

The V and J genes are TRBV20-1 and TRBJ1-2; D is perhaps TRBD1 (5 bases). The sequence derives from a woman aged 30 to 39 with alopecia areata. Some clones in this sample may be carry-over from other donors' samples. Specimen: whole blood, collected in connection with sensitization to the hapten diphenylcyclopropenone (DPC). The CDR3 loop reads CSASPGTSYGYTF. Here the CDR3 DNA reads TGCAGTGCTAGCCCGGGGACCTCCTATGGCTACACCTTC.